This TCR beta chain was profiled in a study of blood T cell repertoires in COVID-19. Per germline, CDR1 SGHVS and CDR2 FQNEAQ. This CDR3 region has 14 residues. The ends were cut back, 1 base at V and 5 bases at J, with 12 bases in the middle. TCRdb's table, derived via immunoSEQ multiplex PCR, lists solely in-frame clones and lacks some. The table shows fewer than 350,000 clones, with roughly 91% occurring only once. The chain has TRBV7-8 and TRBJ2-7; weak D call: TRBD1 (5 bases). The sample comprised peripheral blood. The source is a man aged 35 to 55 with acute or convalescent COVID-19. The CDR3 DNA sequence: TGTGCCAGCAGCTTAGGTCAACAGGCCGACGAGCAGTACTTC. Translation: CASSLGQQADEQYF.